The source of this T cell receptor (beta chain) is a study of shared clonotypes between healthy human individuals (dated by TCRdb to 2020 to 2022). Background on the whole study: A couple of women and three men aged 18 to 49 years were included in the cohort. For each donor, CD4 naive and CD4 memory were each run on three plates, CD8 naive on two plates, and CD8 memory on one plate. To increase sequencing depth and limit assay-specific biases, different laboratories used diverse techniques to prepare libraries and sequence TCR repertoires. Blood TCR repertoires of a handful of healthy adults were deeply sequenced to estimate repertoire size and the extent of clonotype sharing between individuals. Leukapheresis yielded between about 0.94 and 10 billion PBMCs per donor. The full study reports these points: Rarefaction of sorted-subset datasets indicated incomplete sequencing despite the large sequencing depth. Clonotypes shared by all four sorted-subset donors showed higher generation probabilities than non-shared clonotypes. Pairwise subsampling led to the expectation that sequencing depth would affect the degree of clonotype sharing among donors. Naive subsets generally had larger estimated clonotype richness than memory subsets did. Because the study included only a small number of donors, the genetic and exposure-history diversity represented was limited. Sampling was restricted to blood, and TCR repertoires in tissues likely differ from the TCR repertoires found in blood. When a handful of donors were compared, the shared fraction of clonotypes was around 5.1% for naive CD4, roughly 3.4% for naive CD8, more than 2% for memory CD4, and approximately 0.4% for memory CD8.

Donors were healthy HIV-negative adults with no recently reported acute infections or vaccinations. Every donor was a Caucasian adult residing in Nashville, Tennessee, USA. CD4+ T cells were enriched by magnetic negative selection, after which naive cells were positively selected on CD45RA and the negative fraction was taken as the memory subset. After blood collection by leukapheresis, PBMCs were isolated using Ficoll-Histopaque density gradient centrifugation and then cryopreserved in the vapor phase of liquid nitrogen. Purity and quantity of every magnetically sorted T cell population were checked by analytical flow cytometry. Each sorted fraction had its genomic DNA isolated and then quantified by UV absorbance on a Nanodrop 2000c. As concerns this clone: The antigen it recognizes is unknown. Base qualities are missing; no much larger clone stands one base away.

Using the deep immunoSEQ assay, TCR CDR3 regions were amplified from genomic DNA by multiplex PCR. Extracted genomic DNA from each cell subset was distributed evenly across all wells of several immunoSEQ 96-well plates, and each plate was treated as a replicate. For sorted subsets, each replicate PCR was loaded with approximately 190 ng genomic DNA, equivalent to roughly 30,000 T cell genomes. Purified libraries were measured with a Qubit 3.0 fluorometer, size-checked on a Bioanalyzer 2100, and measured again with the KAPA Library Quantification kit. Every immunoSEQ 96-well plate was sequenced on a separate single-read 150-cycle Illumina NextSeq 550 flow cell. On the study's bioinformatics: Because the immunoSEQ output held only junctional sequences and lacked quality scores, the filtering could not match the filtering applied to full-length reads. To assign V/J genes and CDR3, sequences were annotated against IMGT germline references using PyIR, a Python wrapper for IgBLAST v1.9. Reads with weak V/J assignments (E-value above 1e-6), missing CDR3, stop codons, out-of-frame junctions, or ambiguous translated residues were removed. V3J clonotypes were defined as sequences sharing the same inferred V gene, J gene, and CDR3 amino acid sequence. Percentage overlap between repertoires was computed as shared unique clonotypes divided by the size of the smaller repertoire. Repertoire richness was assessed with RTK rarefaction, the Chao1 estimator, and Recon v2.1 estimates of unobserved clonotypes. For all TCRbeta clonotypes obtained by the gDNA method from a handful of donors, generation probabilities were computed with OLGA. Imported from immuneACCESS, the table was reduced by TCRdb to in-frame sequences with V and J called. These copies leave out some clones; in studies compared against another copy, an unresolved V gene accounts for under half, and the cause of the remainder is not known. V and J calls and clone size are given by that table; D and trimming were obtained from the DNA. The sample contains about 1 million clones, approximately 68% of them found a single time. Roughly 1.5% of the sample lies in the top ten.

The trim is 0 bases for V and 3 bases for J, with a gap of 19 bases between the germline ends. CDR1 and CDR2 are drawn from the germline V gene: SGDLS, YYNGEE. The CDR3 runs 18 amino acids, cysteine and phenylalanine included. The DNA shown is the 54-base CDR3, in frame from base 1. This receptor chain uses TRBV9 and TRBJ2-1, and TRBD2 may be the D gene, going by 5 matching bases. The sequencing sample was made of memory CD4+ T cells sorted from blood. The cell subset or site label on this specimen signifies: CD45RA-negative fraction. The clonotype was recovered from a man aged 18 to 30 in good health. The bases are TGTGCCAGCAGCGTAGAGGGTGTAGGCGGGCCTGGCTACAATGAGCAGTTCTTC. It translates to CASSVEGVGGPGYNEQFF.